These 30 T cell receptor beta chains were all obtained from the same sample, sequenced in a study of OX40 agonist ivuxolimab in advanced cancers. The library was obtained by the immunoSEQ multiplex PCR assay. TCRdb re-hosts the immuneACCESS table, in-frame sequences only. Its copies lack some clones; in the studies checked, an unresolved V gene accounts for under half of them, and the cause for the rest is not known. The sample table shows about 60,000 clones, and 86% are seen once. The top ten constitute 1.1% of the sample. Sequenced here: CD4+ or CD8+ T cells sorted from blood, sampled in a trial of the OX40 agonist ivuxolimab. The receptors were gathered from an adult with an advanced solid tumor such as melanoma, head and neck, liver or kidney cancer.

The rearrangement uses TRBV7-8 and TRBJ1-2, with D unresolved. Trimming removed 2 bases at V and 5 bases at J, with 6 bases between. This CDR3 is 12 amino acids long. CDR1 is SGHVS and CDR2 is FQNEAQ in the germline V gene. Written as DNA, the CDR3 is TGTGCCAGCAGCTTAATGGGTTATGGCTACACCTTC. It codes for CASSLMGYGYTF.

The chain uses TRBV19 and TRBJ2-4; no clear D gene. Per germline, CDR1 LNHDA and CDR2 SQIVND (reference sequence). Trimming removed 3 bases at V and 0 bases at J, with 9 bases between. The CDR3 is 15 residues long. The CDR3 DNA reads TGTGCCAGTAGTATCCTCGGGCTAGCCAAAAACATTCAGTACTTC. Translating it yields CASSILGLAKNIQYF.

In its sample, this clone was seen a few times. Here the CDR3 reads CSVELWAMDTEAFF. The CDR3 DNA is TGCAGCGTTGAATTGTGGGCCATGGACACTGAAGCTTTCTTT. V is TRBV29-1 and J is TRBJ1-1; no reliable D call. V was pared by 2 bases and J by 3 bases, with 13 bases between. There are 14 residues in the CDR3. Germline V CDR1 and CDR2: SQVTM, ANQGSEA.

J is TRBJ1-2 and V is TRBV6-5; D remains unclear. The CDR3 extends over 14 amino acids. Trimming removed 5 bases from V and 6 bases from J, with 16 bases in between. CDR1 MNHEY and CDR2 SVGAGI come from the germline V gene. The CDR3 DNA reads TGTGCCAGCAGTGATAAAGCACACTTCAATGGCTACACCTTC. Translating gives CASSDKAHFNGYTF.

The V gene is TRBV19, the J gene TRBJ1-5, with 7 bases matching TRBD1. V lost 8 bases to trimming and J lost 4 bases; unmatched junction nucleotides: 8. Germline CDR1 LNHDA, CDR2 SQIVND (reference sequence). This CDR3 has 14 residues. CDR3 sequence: CASERQGLNQPQHF. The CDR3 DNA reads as TGTGCCAGTGAGAGACAGGGACTAAATCAGCCCCAGCATTTT.

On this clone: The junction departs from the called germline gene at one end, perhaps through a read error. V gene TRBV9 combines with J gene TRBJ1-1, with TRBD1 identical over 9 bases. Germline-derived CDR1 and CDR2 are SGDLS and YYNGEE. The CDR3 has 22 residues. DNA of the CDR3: TGTGCCAGCAGCGTAGCTTCAACGGCTACTTCTAACGTCCCTAAACAGGGGGCTGAGGCTTTCTTT. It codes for CASSVASTATSNVPKQGAEAFF.

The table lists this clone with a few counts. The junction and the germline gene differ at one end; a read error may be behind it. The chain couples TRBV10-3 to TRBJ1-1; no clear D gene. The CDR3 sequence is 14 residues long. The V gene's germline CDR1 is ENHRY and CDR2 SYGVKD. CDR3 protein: CAISESVRNPEAFF. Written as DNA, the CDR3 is TGTGCCATCAGTGAGTCGGTCAGGAACCCTGAAGCTTTCTTT.

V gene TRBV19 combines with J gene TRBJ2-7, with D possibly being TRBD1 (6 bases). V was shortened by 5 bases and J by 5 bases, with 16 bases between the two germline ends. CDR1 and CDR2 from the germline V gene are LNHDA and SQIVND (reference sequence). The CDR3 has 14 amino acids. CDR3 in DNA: TGTGCCAGTAGTCCCCAGGGGCCCGGGCACGAGCAGTACTTC. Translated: CASSPQGPGHEQYF.

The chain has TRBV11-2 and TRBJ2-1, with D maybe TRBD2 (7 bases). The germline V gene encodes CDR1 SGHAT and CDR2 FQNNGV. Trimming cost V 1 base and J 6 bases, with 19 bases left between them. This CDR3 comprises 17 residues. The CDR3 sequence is CASSLAPWTRGANEQFF. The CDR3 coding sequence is TGTGCCAGCAGCTTAGCGCCGTGGACTAGGGGGGCCAATGAGCAGTTCTTC.

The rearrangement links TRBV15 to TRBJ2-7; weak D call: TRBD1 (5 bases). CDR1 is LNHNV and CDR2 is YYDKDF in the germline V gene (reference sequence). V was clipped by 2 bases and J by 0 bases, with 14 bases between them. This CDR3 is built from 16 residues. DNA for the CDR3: TGTGCCACCAGCAGACGGACACTTTCGAGCTCCTACGAGCAGTACTTC. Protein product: CATSRRTLSSSYEQYF.

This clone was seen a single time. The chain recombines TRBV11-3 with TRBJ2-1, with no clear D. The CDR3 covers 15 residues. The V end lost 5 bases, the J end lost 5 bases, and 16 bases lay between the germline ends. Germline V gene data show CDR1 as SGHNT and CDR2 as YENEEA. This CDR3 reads CASSQEYFRDNEQFF. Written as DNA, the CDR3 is TGTGCCAGCAGCCAAGAATACTTCAGAGACAATGAGCAGTTCTTC.

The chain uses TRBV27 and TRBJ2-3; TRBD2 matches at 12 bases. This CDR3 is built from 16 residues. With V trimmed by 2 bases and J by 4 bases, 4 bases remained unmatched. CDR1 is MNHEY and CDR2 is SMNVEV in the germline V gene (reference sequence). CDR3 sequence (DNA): TGTGCCAGCAGTTTAAGAGCTAGCGGGAGGGCAGATACGCAGTATTTT. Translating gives CASSLRASGRADTQYF.

The CDR3 is CSVGSGSYNEQFF. The CDR3 DNA reads as TGCAGCGTGGGTAGCGGGAGTTATAATGAGCAGTTCTTC. V and J are TRBV29-1 and TRBJ2-1; 9 bases align to TRBD2. Germline V lookup: CDR1 SQVTM, CDR2 ANQGSEA. V was clipped by 6 bases and J by 7 bases; unmatched bases: 7. The length of the CDR3 is 13 residues.

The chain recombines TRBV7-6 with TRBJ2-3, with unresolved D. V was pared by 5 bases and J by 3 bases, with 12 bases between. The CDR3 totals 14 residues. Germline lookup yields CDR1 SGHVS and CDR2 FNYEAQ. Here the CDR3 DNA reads TGTGCCAGCAGCCCGCTACTCGAGACAGATACGCAGTATTTT. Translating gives CASSPLLETDTQYF.

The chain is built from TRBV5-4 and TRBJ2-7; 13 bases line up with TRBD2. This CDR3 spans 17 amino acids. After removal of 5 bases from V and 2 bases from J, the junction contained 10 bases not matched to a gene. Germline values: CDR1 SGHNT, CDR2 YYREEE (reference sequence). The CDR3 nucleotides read TGTGCCAGCAGGGCCGGGACTAGCGGGGCGGTACCCTACGAGCAGTACTTC. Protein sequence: CASRAGTSGAVPYEQYF.

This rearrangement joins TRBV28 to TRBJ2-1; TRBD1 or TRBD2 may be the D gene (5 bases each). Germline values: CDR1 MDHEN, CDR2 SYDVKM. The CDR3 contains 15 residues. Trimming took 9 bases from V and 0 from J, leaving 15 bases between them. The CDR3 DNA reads TGTGCCAGTCTGCCCGGGGCCACCTCCTACAATGAGCAGTTCTTC. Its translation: CASLPGATSYNEQFF.

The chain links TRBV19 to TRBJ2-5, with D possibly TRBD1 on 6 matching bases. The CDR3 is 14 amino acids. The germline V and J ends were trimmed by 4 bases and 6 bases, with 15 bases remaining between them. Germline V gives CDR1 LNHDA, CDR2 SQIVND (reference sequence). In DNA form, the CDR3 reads TGTGCCAGTAGTAAGGGGGATATGAGGAAGACCCAGTACTTC. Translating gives CASSKGDMRKTQYF.

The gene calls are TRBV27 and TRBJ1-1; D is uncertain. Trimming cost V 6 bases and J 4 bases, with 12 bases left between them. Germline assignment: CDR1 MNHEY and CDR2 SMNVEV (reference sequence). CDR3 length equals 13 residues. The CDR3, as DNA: TGTGCCAGCAGCATAGACAAGAGCACTGAAGCTTTCTTT. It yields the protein CASSIDKSTEAFF.

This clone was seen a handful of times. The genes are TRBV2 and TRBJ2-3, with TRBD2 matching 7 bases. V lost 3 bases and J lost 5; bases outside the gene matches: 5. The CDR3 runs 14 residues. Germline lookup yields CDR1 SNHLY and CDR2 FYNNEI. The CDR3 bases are TGTGCCAGCAGTGACCCGCGGGAGTTAGATACGCAGTATTTT. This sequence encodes CASSDPRELDTQYF.

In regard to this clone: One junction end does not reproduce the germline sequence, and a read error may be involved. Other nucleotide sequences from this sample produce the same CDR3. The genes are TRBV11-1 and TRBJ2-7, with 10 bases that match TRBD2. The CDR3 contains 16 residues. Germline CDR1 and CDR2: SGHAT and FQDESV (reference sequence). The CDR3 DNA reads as TGTGCCAGCAGCCGAAGGACTAGCGGATTCGGGGGCGAGCAGTACTTT. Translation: CASSRRTSGFGGEQYF.

The CDR3 loop reads CASSLGSGISSYNEQFF. CDR3 DNA sequence: TGTGCCAGCAGCTTAGGTAGCGGGATAAGCTCCTACAATGAGCAGTTCTTC. The rearrangement joins TRBV11-2 to TRBJ2-1; TRBD2 aligns across 8 bases. This CDR3 comprises 17 residues. The junction had 5 bases not matched to a gene; V was cut back by 1 base and J by 0 bases. The germline V gene has CDR1 SGHAT and CDR2 FQNNGV.

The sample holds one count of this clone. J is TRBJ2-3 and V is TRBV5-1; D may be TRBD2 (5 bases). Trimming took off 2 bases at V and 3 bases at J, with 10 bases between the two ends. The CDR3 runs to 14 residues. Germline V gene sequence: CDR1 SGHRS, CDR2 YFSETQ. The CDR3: CASSLSTGTDTQYF. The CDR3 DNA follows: TGCGCCAGCAGCTTATCTACGGGAACAGATACGCAGTATTTT.

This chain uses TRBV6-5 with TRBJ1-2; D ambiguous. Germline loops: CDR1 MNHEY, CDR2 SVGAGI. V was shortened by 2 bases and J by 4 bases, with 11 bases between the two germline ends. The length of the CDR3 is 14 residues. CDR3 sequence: CASSYVGWGYGYTF. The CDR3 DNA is TGTGCCAGCAGTTACGTGGGTTGGGGCTATGGCTACACCTTC.

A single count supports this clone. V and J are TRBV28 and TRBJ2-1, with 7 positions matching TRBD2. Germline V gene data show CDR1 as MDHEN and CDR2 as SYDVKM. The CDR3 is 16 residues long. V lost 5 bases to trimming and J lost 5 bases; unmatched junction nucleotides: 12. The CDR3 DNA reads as TGTGCCAGCAGTCTCCGGGGAGGGAACAGGCACAATGAGCAGTTCTTC. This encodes CASSLRGGNRHNEQFF.

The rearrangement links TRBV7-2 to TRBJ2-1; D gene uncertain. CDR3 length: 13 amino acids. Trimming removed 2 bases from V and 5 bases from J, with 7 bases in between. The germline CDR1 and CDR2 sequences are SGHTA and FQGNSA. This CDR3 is CASSLSFDNEQFF. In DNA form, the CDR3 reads TGTGCCAGCAGCTTAAGTTTCGACAATGAGCAGTTCTTC.

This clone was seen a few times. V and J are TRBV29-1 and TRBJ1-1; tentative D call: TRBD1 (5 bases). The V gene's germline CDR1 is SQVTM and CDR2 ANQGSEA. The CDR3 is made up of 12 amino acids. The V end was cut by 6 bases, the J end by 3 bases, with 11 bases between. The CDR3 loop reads CSVQGEDTEAFF. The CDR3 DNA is TGCAGCGTCCAGGGTGAGGACACTGAAGCTTTCTTT.

This chain's CDR3 is CASSTQPSRDNEQFF. DNA for the CDR3: TGTGCCAGTAGTACACAACCTTCGCGGGACAATGAGCAGTTCTTC. This chain joins TRBV19 and TRBJ2-1, with D maybe TRBD2 (5 bases). Germline loops: CDR1 LNHDA, CDR2 SQIVND (reference sequence). The CDR3 has 15 residues. The V end was cut by 4 bases, the J end by 5 bases, with 15 bases between.

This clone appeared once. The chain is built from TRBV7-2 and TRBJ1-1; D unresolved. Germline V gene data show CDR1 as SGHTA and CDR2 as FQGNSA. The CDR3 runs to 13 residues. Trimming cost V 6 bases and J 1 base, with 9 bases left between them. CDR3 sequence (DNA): TGTGCCAGCAGGTACGCCCCGAACACTGAAGCTTTCTTT. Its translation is CASRYAPNTEAFF.

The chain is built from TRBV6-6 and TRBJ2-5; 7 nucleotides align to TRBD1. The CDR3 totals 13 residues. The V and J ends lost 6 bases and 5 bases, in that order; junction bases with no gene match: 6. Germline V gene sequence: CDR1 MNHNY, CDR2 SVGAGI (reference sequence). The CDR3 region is CASRKTGWETQYF. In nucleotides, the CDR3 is TGTGCCAGCAGAAAGACAGGGTGGGAGACCCAGTACTTC.

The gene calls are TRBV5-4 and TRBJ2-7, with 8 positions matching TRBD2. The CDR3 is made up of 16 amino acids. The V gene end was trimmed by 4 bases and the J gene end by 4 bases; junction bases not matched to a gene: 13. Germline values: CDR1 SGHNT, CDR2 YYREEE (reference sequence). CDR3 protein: CASSVFRGLEKYEQYF. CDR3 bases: TGTGCCAGCAGCGTTTTTCGGGGACTAGAGAAGTACGAGCAGTACTTC.